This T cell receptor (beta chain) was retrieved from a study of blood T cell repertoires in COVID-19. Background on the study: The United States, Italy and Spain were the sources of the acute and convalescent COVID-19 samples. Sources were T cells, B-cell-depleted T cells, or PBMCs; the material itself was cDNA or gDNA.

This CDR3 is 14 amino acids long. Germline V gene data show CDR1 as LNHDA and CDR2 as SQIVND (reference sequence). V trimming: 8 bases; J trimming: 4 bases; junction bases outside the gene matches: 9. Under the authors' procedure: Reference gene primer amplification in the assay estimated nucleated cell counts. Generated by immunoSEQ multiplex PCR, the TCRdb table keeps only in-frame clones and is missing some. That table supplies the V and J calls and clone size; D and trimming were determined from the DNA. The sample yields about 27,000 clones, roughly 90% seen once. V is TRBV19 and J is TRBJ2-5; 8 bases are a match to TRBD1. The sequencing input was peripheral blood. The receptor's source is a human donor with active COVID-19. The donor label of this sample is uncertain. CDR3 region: CASSRTGQAETQYF. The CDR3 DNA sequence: TGTGCCAGTTCAAGGACAGGGCAGGCAGAGACCCAGTACTTC.